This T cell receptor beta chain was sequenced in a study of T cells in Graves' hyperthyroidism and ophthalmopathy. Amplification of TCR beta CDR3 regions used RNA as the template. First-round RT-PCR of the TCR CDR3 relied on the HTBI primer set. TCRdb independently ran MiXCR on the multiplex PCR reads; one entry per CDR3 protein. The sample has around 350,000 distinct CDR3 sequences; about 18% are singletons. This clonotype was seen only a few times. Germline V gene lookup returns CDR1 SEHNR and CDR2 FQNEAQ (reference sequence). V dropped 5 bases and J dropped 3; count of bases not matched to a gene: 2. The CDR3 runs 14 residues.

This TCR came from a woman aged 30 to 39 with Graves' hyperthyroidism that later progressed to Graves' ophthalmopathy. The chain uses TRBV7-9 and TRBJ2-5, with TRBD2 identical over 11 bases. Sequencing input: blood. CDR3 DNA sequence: TGTGCCAGCAGCATGGGACTAGCGGAAGAGACCCAGTACTTC. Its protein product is CASSMGLAEETQYF.